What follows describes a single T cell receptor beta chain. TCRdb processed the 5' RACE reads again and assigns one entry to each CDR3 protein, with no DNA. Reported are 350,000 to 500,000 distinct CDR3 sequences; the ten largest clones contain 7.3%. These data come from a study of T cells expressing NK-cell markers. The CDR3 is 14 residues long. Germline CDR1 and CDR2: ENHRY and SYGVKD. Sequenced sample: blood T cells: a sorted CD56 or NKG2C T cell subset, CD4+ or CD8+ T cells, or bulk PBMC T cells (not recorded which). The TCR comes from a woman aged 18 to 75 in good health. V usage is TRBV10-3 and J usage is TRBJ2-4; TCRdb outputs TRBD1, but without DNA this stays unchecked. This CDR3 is CAISDPGTGNIQYF.